A single sample is the source of the 5 T cell receptor beta chains below, sequenced in a study of a mutant IDH1 vaccine in newly diagnosed glioma. These receptors have no known antigen. The data were produced by immunoSEQ multiplex PCR, yet TCRdb's version contains in-frame clones alone and is incomplete. The sample lists tens of thousands of clones; about 77% were seen once. Indicated time point: week 11, during vaccination. One vaccine dose held 300 ug of mutant IDH1 20-mer peptide and came with topical imiquimod. The sequenced sample was PBMCs, obtained from a glioma patient whose treatment included an IDH1 peptide vaccine. These receptor sequences come from a young woman with glioma.

This rearrangement joins TRBV4-2 to TRBJ1-5; D possibly corresponds to TRBD1 (5 bases). The CDR3 has 14 residues. Germline V gene lookup returns CDR1 LGHNA and CDR2 YNFKEQ. Trimming cost V 3 bases and J 4 bases, with 10 bases left between them. The CDR3 coding sequence is TGTGCCAGCAGCCACGGGGCCTTGAATCAGCCCCAGCATTTT. Translated, it gives CASSHGALNQPQHF.

The rearrangement joins TRBV29-1 to TRBJ2-7; 9 nucleotides align to TRBD2. Germline V gives CDR1 SQVTM, CDR2 ANQGSEA. The ends lost 3 bases at V and 7 bases at J; junction bases unmatched: 13. CDR3 length: 15 amino acids. DNA of the CDR3: TGCAGCGTTGAGGACCCAGCGGGAGGCCCGGGGGAGCAGTACTTC. Translated: CSVEDPAGGPGEQYF.

The chain joins TRBV7-9 to TRBJ2-7; 7 positions agree with TRBD1. After removal of 1 base from V and 0 bases from J, the junction contained 3 bases not matched to a gene. Germline lookup yields CDR1 SEHNR and CDR2 FQNEAQ (reference sequence). The CDR3 is made up of 15 amino acids. Here the CDR3 reads CASSLEAGGSYEQYF. The CDR3 DNA reads as TGTGCCAGCAGCTTAGAGGCAGGGGGCTCCTACGAGCAGTACTTC.

This clone was seen just once. The V and J genes are TRBV19 and TRBJ2-7; the match to TRBD2 covers 7 bases. V lost 5 bases and J lost 3; bases outside the gene matches: 10. This CDR3 is 15 amino acids long. Germline assignment: CDR1 LNHDA and CDR2 SQIVND (reference sequence). The CDR3 region has the DNA TGTGCCAGTAGTGTAGCCCCGGGACTAAACTACGAGCAGTACTTC. This codes for CASSVAPGLNYEQYF.

The rearrangement links TRBV7-2 to TRBJ1-5; TRBD1 is a possible D gene (6 bases). Germline V gives CDR1 SGHTA, CDR2 FQGNSA. The CDR3 length is 14 residues. Trimming shortened V by 5 bases and J by 2 bases, and 10 bases separated the two germline ends. For the CDR3, the DNA is TGTGCCAGCAGCGTACAGGGTGGCAATCAGCCCCAGCATTTT. It yields the protein CASSVQGGNQPQHF.